This T cell receptor (beta chain) originates from a study of OX40 agonist ivuxolimab in advanced cancers. Background on the study: Antecedent anti-PD-1, anti-PD-L1 or anti-CTLA-4 therapy was permissible, with approximately 44% having received some.

This clone appeared once. Antigen unknown. General study points: Nonresponders, in some cases, also had low normalized T-cell clonal expansion.

Clones were read by immunoSEQ multiplex PCR, and TCRdb kept only the in-frame ones, dropping some. The table records tens of thousands of clones, 88% of them present only once. Germline values: CDR1 SNHLY, CDR2 FYNNEI. Trimming pared 4 bases from V and 6 bases from J, leaving 13 bases between. This CDR3 comprises 13 residues. Material: CD4+ or CD8+ T cells sorted from blood, obtained in a trial of the OX40 agonist ivuxolimab. The genes are TRBV2 and TRBJ2-7; D may be TRBD2 (7 bases). The TCR sequence derives from an adult with an advanced solid tumor such as melanoma, head and neck, liver or kidney cancer. As DNA, the CDR3 is TGTGCCAGCAGTGCATGGGGGGGGGCCGAGCAGTACTTC. Protein sequence: CASSAWGGAEQYF.